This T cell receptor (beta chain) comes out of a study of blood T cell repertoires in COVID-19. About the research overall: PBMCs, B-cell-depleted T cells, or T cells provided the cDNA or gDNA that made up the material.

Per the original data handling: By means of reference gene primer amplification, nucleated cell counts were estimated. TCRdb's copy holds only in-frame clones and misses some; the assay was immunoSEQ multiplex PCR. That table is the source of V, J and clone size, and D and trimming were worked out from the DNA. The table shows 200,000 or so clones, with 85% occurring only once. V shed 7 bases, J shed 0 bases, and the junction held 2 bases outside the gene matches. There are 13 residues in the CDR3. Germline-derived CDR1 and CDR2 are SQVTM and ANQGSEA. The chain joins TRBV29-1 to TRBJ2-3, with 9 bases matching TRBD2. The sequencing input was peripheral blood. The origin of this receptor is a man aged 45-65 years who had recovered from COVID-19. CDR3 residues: CSAGTSSTDTQYF. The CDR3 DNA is TGCAGCGCTGGGACTAGCAGCACAGATACGCAGTATTTT.